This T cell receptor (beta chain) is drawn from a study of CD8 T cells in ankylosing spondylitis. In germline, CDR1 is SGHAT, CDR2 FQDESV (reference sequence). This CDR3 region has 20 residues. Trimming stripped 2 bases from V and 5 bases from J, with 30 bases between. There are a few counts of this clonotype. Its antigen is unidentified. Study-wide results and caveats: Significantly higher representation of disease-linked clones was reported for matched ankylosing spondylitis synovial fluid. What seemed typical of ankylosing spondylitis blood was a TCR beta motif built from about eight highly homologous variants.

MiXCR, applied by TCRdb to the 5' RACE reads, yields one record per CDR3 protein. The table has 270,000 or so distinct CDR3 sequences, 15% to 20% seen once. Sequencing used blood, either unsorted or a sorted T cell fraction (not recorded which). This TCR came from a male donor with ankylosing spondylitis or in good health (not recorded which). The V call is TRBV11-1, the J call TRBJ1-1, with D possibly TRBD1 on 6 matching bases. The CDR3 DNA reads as TGTGCCAGCAGCTTATTCTCCGGAGCAAGGGGGGAGGTTGGAAGGACTGAAGCTTTCTTT. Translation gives CASSLFSGARGEVGRTEAFF.